The 3 T cell receptor beta chains below come from one sample, sequenced in a study of blood T cells in healthy people across ages. The authors ran a second PCR of roughly 6 to 12 cycles using a sample-barcoded 5' primer and a J-beta primer mix. A single record per CDR3 protein comes from TCRdb applying MiXCR to the 5' RACE reads. The table has about 570,000 distinct CDR3 sequences, roughly 28% seen once. The source material was blood. These receptors originate from a woman in her 70s in good health.

This clonotype has just a few counts. The chain uses TRBV6-5 and TRBJ1-1; no firm D call. V was shortened by 7 bases and J by 4 bases, with 10 bases between the two germline ends. The germline CDR1 and CDR2 sequences are MNHEY and SVGAGI. This CDR3 comprises 12 residues. In nucleotides, the CDR3 is TGTGCCAGCACGGGGTGGGGCACTGAAGCTTTCTTT. It encodes CASTGWGTEAFF.

On this clonotype: A read error may produce the germline difference seen at one junction end. This sequence joins TRBV7-2 and TRBJ1-4, with unresolved D. CDR1 is SGHTA and CDR2 is FQGNSA in the germline V gene. The CDR3 contains 16 residues. Here the CDR3 reads CASSPDRVPRREKLIF. CDR3 coding DNA: TGTGCCAGCAGCCCGGACCGGGTCCCTCGGAGGGAAAAACTGATTTTT. Full variable domain (outside the CDR3, taken from reference TRBV7-2 and TRBJ1-4): GAGVSQSPSNKVTEKGKDVELRCDPISGHTALYWYRQSLGQGLEFLIYFQGNSAPDKSGLPSDRFSAERTGGSVSTLTIQRTQQEDSAVYLCASSPDRVPRREKLIFGSGTQLSVL.

This clonotype was picked up a small number of times. This rearrangement joins TRBV6-2 or TRBV6-3 to TRBJ1-5, with a possible D match to TRBD1 (5 bases). Trimming shortened V by 8 bases and J by 2 bases, and 16 bases separated the two germline ends. Germline V gene sequence: CDR1 MNHEY, CDR2 SVGEGT. CDR3 length equals 15 residues. DNA for the CDR3: TGTGCCAGCCTCCAACGCGGGGCGGGCAATCAGCCCCAGCATTTT. This encodes CASLQRGAGNQPQHF.